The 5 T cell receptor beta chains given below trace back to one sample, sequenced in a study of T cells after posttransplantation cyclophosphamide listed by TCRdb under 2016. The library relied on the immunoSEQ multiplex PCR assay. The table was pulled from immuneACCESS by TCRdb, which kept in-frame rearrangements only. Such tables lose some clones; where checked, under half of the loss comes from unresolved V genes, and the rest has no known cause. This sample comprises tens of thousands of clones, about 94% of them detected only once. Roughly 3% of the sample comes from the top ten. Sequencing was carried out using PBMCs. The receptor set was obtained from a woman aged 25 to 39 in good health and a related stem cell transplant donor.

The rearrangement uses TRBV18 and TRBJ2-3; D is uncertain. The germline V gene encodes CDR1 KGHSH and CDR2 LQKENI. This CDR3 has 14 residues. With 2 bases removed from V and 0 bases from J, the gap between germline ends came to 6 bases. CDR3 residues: CASSPAASTDTQYF. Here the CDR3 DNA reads TGTGCCAGCTCACCAGCCGCCAGCACAGATACGCAGTATTTT.

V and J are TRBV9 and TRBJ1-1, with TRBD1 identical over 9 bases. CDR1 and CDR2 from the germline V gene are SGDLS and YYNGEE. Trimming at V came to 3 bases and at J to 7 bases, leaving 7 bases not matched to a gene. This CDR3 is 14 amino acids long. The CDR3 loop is CASSARTGDNEAFF. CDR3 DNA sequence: TGTGCCAGCAGCGCCCGGACAGGGGATAATGAAGCTTTCTTT.

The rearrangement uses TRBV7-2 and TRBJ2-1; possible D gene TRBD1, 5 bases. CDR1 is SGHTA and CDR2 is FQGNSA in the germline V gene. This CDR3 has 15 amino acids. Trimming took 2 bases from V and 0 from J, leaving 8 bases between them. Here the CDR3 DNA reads TGTGCCAGCAGCTTATTTCAGGGCTCCTACAATGAGCAGTTCTTC. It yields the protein CASSLFQGSYNEQFF. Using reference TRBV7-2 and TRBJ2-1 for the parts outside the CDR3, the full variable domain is GAGVSQSPSNKVTEKGKDVELRCDPISGHTALYWYRQSLGQGLEFLIYFQGNSAPDKSGLPSDRFSAERTGGSVSTLTIQRTQQEDSAVYLCASSLFQGSYNEQFFGPGTRLTVL.

DNA of the CDR3: TGTGCCATCAGTAATATCAGGACTGAAGCTTTCTTT. Translated, it gives CAISNIRTEAFF. V is TRBV10-3 and J is TRBJ1-1, with D hard to call. The germline gives CDR1 ENHRY, CDR2 SYGVKD. V lost 5 bases to trimming and J lost 5 bases, with 9 bases between them. The CDR3 length is 12 residues.

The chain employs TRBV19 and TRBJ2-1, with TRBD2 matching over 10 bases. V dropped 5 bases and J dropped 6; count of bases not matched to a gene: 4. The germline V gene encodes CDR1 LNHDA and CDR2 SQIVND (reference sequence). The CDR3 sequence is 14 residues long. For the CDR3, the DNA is TGTGCCAGTAGTTGGACTAGCGGAGCCAATGAGCAGTTCTTC. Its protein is CASSWTSGANEQFF.